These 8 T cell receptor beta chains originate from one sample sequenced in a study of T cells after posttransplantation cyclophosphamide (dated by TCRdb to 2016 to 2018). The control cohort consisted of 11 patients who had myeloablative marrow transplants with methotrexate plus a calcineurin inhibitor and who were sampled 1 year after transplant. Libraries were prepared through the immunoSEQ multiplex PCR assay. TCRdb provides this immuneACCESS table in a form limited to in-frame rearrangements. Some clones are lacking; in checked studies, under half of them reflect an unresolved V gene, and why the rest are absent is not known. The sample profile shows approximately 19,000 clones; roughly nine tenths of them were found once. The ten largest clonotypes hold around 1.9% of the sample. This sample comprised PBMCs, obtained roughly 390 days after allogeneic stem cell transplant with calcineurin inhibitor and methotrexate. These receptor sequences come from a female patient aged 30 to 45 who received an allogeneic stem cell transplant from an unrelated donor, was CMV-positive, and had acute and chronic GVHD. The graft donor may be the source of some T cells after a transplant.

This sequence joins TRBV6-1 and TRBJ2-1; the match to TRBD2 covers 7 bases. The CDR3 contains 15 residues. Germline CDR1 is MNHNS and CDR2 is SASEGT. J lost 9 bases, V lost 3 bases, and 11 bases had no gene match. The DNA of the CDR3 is TGTGCCAGCAGTGATCCTAGCGGCCCCTTCAGTGAGCAGTTCTTC. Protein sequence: CASSDPSGPFSEQFF.

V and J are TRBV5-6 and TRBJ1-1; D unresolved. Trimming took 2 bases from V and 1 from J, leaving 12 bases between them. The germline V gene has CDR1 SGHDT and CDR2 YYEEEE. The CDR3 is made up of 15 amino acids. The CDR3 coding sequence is TGTGCCAGCAGCTTTCTGGAGCTGAGGAACACTGAAGCTTTCTTT. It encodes CASSFLELRNTEAFF.

CDR3 region: CASSHGNTEAFF. In nucleotides, the CDR3 is TGTGCCAGCAGTCACGGGAACACTGAAGCTTTCTTT. The chain carries TRBV7-9 and TRBJ1-1; D remains ambiguous. This CDR3 is 12 amino acids long. Trimming pared 6 bases from V and 1 base from J, leaving 6 bases between. Germline CDR1 reads SEHNR; CDR2 reads FQNEAQ (reference sequence).

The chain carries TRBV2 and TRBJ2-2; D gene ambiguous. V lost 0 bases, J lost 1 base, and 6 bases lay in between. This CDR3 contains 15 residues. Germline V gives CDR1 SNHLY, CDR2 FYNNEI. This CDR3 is CASSEAQQNTGELFF. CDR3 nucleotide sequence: TGTGCCAGCAGTGAAGCCCAACAGAACACCGGGGAGCTGTTTTTT.

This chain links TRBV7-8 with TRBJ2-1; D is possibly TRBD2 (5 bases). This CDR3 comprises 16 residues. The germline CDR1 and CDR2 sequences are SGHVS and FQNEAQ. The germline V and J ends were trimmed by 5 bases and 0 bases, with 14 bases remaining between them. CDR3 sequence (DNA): TGTGCCAGCAGCCGGTCGGGGATCAGCTCCTACAATGAGCAGTTCTTC. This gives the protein CASSRSGISSYNEQFF.

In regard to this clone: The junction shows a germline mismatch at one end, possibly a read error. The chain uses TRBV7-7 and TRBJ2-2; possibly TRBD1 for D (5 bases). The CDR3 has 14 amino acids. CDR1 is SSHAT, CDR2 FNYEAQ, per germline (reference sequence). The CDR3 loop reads CASSPGHLTGELFF. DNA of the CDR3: TGTGCTAGCAGCCCAGGACACCTCACCGGGGAGCTGTTTTTT.

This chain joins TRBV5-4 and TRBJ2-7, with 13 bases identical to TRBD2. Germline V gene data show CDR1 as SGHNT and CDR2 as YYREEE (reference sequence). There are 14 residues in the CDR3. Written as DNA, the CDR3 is TGTGCCAGCAGCATCTCGGGACTAGCGGGGACTAGGGTAGTC. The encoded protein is CASSISGLAGTRVV.

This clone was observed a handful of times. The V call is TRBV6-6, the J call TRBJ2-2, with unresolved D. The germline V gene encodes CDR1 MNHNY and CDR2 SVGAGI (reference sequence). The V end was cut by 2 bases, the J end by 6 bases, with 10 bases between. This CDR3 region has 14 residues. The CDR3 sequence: CASSYEVLAGELFF. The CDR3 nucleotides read TGTGCCAGCAGTTACGAGGTCCTCGCCGGGGAGCTGTTTTTT.